This T cell receptor beta chain was sequenced during a study of cytomegalovirus exposure and HLA in healthy donors. With 60 Vbeta and 13 Jbeta primers, the PCR was carried out. Profiling relied on immunoSEQ multiplex PCR, and the TCRdb table lists in-frame clones only, not all of them. Here the sample table reports about 88,000 clones. CDR3 size: 13 residues. V lost 5 bases and J lost 7; bases outside the gene matches: 4. CDR1 GTSNPN and CDR2 SVGIG come from the germline V gene (reference sequence). Sequencing was done on a sample of PBMCs. This chain uses TRBV30 with TRBJ1-6, with 8 positions matching TRBD1. The clonotype originates from a girl aged 10 to 17 in good health and CMV-seropositive. The CDR3 protein is CAWETGANSPLHF. CDR3 nucleotide sequence: TGTGCCTGGGAGACAGGGGCCAATTCACCCCTCCACTTT. The full variable domain, rest sourced from reference TRBV30 and TRBJ1-6, is SQTIHQWPATLVQPVGSPLSLECTVEGTSNPNLYWYRQAAGRGLQLLFYSVGIGQISSEVPQNLSASRPQDRQFILSSKKLLLSDSGFYLCAWETGANSPLHFGNGTRLTVT.